This record concerns one TCR beta chain sequence. The naive CD8 population came from CD45RO-negative cells selected for CCR7, without terminally differentiated effector memory CD45RA+ cells. V was cut by 1 base and J by 6 bases, with 10 bases left in between. The germline CDR1 and CDR2 sequences are SEHNR and FQNEAQ (reference sequence). The CDR3 covers 13 residues. Method: immunoSEQ multiplex PCR; TCRdb's copy keeps in-frame clones and lacks some. Found here are 2 million or so clones, about 95% of them singletons; the top ten hold about 1.1%. The data derive from a study of shared clonotypes between healthy human individuals.

V usage is TRBV7-9 and J usage is TRBJ2-7; TRBD1 might be the D (6 bases). This sequence was found in a man younger than 35 in good health. Sequenced material: naive CD8+ T cells sorted from blood. This CDR3 reads CASSLGGTLEQYF. DNA of the CDR3: TGTGCCAGCAGCTTAGGAGGGACACTCGAGCAGTACTTC. Full variable domain (remainder filled in from reference TRBV7-9 and TRBJ2-7): DTGVSQNPRHKITKRGQNVTFRCDPISEHNRLYWYRQTLGQGPEFLTYFQNEAQLEKSRLLSDRFSAERPKGSFSTLEIQRTEQGDSAMYLCASSLGGTLEQYFGPGTRLTVT.